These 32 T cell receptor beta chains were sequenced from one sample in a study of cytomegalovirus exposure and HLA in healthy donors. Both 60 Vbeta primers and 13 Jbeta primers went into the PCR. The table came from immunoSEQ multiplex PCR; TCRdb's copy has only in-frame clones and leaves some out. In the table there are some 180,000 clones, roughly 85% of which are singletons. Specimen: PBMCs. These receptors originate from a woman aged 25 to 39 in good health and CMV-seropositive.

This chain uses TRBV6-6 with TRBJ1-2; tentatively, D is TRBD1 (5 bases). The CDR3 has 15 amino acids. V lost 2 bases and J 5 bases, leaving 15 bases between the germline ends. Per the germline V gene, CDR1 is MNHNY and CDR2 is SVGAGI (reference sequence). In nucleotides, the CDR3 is TGTGCCAGCAGTTACCCAGGACGGGGGTCATATGGCTACACCTTC. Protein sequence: CASSYPGRGSYGYTF.

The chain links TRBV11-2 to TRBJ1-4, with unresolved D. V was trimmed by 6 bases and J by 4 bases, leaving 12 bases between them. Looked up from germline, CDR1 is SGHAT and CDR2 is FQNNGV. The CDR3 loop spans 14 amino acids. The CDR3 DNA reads TGTGCCAGCAGTTCAGAGGTGGTTAATGAAAAACTGTTTTTT. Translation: CASSSEVVNEKLFF.

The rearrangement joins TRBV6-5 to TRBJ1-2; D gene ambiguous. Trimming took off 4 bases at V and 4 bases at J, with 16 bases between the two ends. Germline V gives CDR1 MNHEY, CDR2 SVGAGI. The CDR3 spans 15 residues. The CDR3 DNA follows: TGTGCCAGCAGTTCCTCCTTGGAGGTTGGCTATGGCTACACCTTC. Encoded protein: CASSSSLEVGYGYTF.

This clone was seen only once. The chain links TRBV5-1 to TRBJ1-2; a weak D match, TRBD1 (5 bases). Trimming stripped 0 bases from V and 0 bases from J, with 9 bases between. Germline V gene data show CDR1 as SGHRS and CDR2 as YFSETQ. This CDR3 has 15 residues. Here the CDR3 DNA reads TGCGCCAGCAGCTTGGCACAGGCAGCTAACTATGGCTACACCTTC. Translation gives CASSLAQAANYGYTF.

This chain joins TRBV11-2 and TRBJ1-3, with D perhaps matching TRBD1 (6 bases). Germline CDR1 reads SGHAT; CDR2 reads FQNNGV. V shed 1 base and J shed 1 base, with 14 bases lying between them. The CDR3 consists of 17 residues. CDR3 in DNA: TGTGCCAGCAGCTTAGGGACAGCGGGACGGTCTGGAAACACCATATATTTT. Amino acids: CASSLGTAGRSGNTIYF.

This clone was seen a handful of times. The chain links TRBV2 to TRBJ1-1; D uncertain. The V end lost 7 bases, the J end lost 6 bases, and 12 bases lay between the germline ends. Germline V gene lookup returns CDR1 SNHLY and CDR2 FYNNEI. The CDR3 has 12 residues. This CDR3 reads CASTNTGSEAFF. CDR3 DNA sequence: TGTGCCAGCACCAACACGGGGTCTGAAGCTTTCTTT.

The CDR3: CASGRQGRYGYTF. The CDR3 region has the DNA TGTGCCAGCGGACGACAGGGGCGGTATGGCTACACCTTC. J is TRBJ1-2 and V is TRBV6-5; 8 nucleotides line up with TRBD1. Per the germline V gene, CDR1 is MNHEY and CDR2 is SVGAGI. V trimming: 8 bases; J trimming: 5 bases; junction bases outside the gene matches: 7. The CDR3 covers 13 residues.

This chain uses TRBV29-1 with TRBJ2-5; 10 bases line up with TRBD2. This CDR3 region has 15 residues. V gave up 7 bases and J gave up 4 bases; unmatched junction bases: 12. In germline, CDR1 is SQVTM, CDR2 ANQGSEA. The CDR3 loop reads CSAQQRGGIGETQYF. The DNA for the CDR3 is TGCAGCGCCCAGCAGCGGGGGGGCATAGGAGAGACCCAGTACTTC.

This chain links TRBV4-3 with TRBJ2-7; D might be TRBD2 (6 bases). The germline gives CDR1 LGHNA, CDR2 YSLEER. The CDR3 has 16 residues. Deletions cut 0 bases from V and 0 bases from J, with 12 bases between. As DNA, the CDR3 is TGCGCCAGCAGCCAAGACAGATATAGCGGCTCCTACGAGCAGTACTTC. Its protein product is CASSQDRYSGSYEQYF.

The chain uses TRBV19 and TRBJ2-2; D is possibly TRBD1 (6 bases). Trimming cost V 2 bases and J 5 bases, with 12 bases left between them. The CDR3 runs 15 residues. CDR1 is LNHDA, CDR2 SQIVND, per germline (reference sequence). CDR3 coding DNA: TGTGCCAGTAGTATACAGGGGATACTAACCGGGGAGCTGTTTTTT. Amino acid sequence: CASSIQGILTGELFF. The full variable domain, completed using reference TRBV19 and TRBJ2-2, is DGGITQSPKYLFRKEGQNVTLSCEQNLNHDAMYWYRQDPGQGLRLIYYSQIVNDFQKGDIAEGYSVSREKKESFPLTVTSAQKNPTAFYLCASSIQGILTGELFFGEGSRLTVL.

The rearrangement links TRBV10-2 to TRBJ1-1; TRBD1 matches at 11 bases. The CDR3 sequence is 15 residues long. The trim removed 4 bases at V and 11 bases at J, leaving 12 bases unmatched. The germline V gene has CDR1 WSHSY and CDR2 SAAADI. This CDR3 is CASSAFRTGGPEAFF. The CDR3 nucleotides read TGCGCCAGCAGTGCTTTTAGGACAGGGGGCCCGGAGGCTTTCTTT.

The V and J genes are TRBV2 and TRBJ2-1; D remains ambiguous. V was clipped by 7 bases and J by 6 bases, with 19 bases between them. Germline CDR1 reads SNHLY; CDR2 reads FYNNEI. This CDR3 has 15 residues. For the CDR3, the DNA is TGTGCCAGCAAGCACGACAACCTCCTGGGCAATGAGCAGTTCTTC. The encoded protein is CASKHDNLLGNEQFF.

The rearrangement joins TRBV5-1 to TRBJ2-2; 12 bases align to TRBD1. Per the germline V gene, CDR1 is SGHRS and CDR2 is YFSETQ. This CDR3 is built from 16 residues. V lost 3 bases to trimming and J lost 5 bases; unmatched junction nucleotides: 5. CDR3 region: CASSSGTGGFTGELFF. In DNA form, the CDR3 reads TGCGCCAGCAGCTCCGGGACAGGGGGCTTTACCGGGGAGCTGTTTTTT.

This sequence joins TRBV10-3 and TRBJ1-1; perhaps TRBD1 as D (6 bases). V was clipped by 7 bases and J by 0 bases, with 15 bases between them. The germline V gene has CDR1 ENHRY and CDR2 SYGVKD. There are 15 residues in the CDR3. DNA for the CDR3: TGTGCCATCACCCCTAGAACAGGGATGAACACTGAAGCTTTCTTT. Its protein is CAITPRTGMNTEAFF.

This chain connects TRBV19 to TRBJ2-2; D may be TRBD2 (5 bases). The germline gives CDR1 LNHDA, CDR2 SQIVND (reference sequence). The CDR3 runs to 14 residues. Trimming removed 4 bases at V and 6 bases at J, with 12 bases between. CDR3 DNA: TGTGCCAGTAGTAACAGCGGTCGCGCCGGGGAGCTGTTTTTT. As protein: CASSNSGRAGELFF.

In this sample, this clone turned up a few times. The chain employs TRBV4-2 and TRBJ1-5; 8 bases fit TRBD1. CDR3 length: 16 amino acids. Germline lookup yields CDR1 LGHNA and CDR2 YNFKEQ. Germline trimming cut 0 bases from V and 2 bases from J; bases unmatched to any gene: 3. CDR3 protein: CASSQETGEGNQPQHF. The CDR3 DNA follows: TGTGCCAGCAGCCAAGAGACAGGGGAGGGCAATCAGCCCCAGCATTTT.

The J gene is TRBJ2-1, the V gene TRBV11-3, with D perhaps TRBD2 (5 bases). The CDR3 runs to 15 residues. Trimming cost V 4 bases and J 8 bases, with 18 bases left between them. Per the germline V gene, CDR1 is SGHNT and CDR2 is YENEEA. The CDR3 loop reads CASSSLVGVSDEQFF. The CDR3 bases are TGTGCCAGCAGCTCTCTCGTCGGGGTTTCGGATGAGCAGTTCTTC.

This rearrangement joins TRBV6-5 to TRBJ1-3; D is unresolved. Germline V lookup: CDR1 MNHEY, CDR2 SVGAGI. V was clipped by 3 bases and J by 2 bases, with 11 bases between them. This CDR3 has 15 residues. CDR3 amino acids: CASSYARGTGNTIYF. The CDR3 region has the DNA TGTGCCAGCAGTTATGCCAGAGGAACTGGAAACACCATATATTTT.

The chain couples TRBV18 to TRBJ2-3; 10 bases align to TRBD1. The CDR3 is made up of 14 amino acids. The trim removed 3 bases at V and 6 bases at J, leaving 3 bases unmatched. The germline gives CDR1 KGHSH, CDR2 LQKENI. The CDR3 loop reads CASSPDRGYDTQYF. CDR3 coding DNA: TGTGCCAGCTCACCGGACAGGGGGTATGATACGCAGTATTTT.

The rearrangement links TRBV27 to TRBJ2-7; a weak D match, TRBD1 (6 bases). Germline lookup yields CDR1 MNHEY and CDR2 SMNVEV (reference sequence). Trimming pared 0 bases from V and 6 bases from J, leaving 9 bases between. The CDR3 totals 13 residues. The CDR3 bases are TGTGCCAGCAGTTTATCAACAGGGAGCGAGCAGTACTTC. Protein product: CASSLSTGSEQYF.

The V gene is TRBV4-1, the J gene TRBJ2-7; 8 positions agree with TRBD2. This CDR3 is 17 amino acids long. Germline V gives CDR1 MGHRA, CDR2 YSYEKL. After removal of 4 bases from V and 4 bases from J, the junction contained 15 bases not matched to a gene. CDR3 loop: CASSLQIGRGAGYEQYF. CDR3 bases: TGCGCCAGCAGCCTACAGATCGGGCGGGGGGCTGGGTACGAGCAGTACTTC.

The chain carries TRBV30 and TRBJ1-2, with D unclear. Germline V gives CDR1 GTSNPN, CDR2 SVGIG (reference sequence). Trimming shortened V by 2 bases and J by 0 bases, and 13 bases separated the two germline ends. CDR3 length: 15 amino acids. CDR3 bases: TGTGCCTGGAGTATGAATCCGGGAACTAACTATGGCTACACCTTC. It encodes CAWSMNPGTNYGYTF. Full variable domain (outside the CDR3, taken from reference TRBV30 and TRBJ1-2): SQTIHQWPATLVQPVGSPLSLECTVEGTSNPNLYWYRQAAGRGLQLLFYSVGIGQISSEVPQNLSASRPQDRQFILSSKKLLLSDSGFYLCAWSMNPGTNYGYTFGSGTRLTVV.

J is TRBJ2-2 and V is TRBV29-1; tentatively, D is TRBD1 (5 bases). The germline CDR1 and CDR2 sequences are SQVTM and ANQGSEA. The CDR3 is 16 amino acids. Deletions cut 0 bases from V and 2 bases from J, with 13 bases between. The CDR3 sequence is CSVEDRRQPNTGELFF. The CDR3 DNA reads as TGCAGCGTTGAAGATCGACGACAGCCCAACACCGGGGAGCTGTTTTTT.

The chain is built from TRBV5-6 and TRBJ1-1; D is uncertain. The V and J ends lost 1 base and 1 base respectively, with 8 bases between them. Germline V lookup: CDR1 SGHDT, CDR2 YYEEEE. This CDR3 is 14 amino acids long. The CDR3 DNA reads TGTGCCAGCAGCTTGCAGACTACGAACACTGAAGCTTTCTTT. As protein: CASSLQTTNTEAFF.

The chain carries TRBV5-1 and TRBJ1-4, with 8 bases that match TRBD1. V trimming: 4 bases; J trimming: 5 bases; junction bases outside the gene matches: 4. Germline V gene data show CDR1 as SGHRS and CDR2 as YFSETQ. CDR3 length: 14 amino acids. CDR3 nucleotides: TGCGCCAGCAGCCAGGACAGGGAGAATGAAAAACTGTTTTTT. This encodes CASSQDRENEKLFF.

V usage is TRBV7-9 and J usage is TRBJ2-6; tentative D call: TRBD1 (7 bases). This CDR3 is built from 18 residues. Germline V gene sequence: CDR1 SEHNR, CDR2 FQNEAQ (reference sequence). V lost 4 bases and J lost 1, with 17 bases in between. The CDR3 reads CASSSNRGGWSGANVLTF. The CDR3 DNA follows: TGTGCCAGCAGCTCCAACAGGGGAGGATGGTCTGGGGCCAACGTCCTGACTTTC. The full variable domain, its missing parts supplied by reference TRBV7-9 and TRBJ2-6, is DTGVSQNPRHKITKRGQNVTFRCDPISEHNRLYWYRQTLGQGPEFLTYFQNEAQLEKSRLLSDRFSAERPKGSFSTLEIQRTEQGDSAMYLCASSSNRGGWSGANVLTFGAGSRLTVL.

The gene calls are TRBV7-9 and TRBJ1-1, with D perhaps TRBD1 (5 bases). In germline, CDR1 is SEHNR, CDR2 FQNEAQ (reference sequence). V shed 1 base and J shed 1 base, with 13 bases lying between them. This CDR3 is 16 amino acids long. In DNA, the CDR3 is TGTGCCAGCAGCTTAGGGGGATCACAGGAGAACACTGAAGCTTTCTTT. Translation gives CASSLGGSQENTEAFF.

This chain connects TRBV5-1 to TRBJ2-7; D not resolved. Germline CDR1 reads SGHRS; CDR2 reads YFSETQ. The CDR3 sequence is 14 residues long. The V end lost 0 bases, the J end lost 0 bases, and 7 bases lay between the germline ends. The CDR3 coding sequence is TGCGCCAGCAGCTTGGCCCAGAACTCCTACGAGCAGTACTTC. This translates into CASSLAQNSYEQYF.

CDR3 in amino acids: CASSFRDTTYEQYF. The CDR3 bases are TGTGCCAGCAGCTTCCGGGACACAACCTACGAGCAGTACTTC. The chain carries TRBV13 and TRBJ2-7; tentative D call: TRBD1 (6 bases). The CDR3 totals 14 residues. Germline loops: CDR1 PRHDT, CDR2 FYEKMQ (reference sequence). V lost 3 bases and J lost 2, with 11 bases in between. Using reference TRBV13 and TRBJ2-7 for the parts outside the CDR3, the full variable domain is AAGVIQSPRHLIKEKRETATLKCYPIPRHDTVYWYQQGPGQDPQFLISFYEKMQSDKGSIPDRFSAQQFSDYHSELNMSSLELGDSALYFCASSFRDTTYEQYFGPGTRLTVT.

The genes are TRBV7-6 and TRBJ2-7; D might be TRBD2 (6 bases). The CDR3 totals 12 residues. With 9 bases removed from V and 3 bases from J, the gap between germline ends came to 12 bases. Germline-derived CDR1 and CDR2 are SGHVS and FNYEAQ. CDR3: CASGSGGYEQYF. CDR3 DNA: TGTGCCAGTGGTAGCGGAGGCTACGAGCAGTACTTC.

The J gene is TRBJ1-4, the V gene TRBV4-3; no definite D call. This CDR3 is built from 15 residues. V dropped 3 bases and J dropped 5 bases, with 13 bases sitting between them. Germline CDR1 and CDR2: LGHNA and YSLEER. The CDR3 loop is CASSHPGLNNEKLFF. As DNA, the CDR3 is TGCGCCAGCAGCCACCCCGGACTCAACAATGAAAAACTGTTTTTT.

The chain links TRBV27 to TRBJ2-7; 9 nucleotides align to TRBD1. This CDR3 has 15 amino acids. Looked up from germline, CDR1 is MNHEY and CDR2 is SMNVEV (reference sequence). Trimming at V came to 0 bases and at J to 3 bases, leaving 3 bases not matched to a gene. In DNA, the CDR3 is TGTGCCAGCAGTTTATCGGGGACAGGGAACTACGAGCAGTACTTC. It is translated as CASSLSGTGNYEQYF.